This TCR beta chain comes out of a study of regulatory T cells in long-lasting Graves disease. According to the study, TCR beta libraries were built with iRepertoire HTBI primers and CDR3-region Arm-PCR. TCRdb itself ran the multiplex PCR reads through MiXCR, one entry per CDR3 protein. The sample holds about 540,000 distinct CDR3 sequences, roughly 13% seen once. The sample holds one count of this clonotype. Noted time point: newly diagnosed GD, antithyroid drugs for less than 3 months. The TCR library was prepared using RNA isolated from PBMCs. The data also belong to a second study, concerning T cells in Graves' hyperthyroidism and ophthalmopathy.

The starting material was peripheral blood mononuclear cells (PBMCs), obtained at new diagnosis, from a patient treated with antithyroid drugs. The sequence was collected from a man aged 25-40 years with Graves disease.

In DNA form, the CDR3 reads TGTGCCACCAGTGGCCTTGAAGGGTACAATGAGCAGTTCTTC. Its protein product is CATSGLEGYNEQFF. The V and J genes are TRBV24-1 and TRBJ2-1, with D uncertain. The CDR3 extends over 14 amino acids. V lost 5 bases, J lost 4 bases, and 11 bases lay in between. Germline V CDR1 and CDR2: KGHDR, SFDVKD.